The 24 T cell receptor beta chains listed next were all sequenced from one sample in a study of Tregs in tolerant kidney transplant recipients. Profiled with immunoSEQ multiplex PCR; TCRdb holds only in-frame clones, not every one. The ten most abundant clones cover 1.8% of a sample with approximately 30,000 clones. The nonmyeloablative bone marrow transplants came from related graft donors, with transient mixed chimerism. The material sequenced was CD4+ T cells from blood (PBMCs), taken 24 months after the transplant. Source of these receptors: a human patient who received a combined kidney and bone marrow transplant. Some T cells may originate from the graft donor.

Of note for this clone: Read data end 3 residues before the CDR3 end; the end is taken from the germline J gene. The rearrangement uses TRBV20-1 and TRBJ2-7; 10 nucleotides line up with TRBD2. Unmatched junction bases numbered 10, after V lost 5 bases and J lost 3 bases. The CDR3 contains 15 residues. Germline CDR1 is DFQATT and CDR2 is SNEGSKA (reference sequence). The sequenced CDR3 bases are TGCAGTGCTCCCCTCCCGGCTAGCGGGAGCTACGAG. Its translation is CSAPLPASGSYE. The whole CDR3 sequence is CSAPLPASGSYEQYF.

Remarks on this clone: The CDR3 end falls 3 residues outside the read, so it is completed with the germline J gene. V is TRBV10-3 and J is TRBJ2-3; TRBD2 is a possible D gene (8 bases). Germline CDR1 reads ENHRY; CDR2 reads SYGVKD. Deletions cut 7 bases from V and 6 bases from J, with 23 bases between. The CDR3 spans 16 residues. CDR3 bases read: TGTGCCATCAAGGGGGCCTCAGCGGGAGTATCCGATACG. Encoded protein: CAIKGASAGVSDT. The CDR3 in full is CAIKGASAGVSDTQYF.

The sequenced part of the CDR3 DNA is TGCGCCAGCAGCCCACTAGCGGGAGGAGCAGATACG. It yields the protein CASSPLAGGADT. The whole CDR3 protein is CASSPLAGGADTQYF. The chain couples TRBV5-1 to TRBJ2-3, with TRBD2 matching 12 bases. The CDR3 extends 3 residues past the end of the read, so its final part is completed from the germline J gene. This CDR3 region has 15 residues. V lost 4 bases, J lost 4 bases, and 4 bases stayed unmatched. CDR1 and CDR2 from the germline V gene are SGHRS and YFSETQ.

Concerning this clone: Coverage ceases 3 residues before the CDR3 finishes, and the germline J gene fills in the end. J is TRBJ2-7 and V is TRBV5-1; 8 positions match TRBD1. CDR1 is SGHRS and CDR2 is YFSETQ in the germline V gene. This CDR3 region has 15 residues. Unmatched junction bases numbered 4, after V lost 0 bases and J lost 2 bases. CDR3 sequence: CASSLAGTGTYEQYF. The sequenced part of the CDR3 DNA is TGCGCCAGCAGCTTGGCCGGGACAGGAACCTACGAG.

Incomplete CDR3 DNA: TGCGCCAGCAGTGGGGGCCAATCAGCGCTAACAGATACG. It specifies CASSGGQSALTDT. The full CDR3 reads CASSGGQSALTDTQYF. The rearrangement links TRBV5-1 to TRBJ2-3, with D perhaps TRBD1 (6 bases). With the read ending 3 residues before the CDR3 end, the germline J gene is used to fill in that end. Germline V gene sequence: CDR1 SGHRS, CDR2 YFSETQ. This CDR3 has 16 residues. The V and J ends lost 5 bases and 3 bases respectively, with 19 bases between them.

Turning to this clone: The CDR3 end falls 3 residues outside the read, so it is completed with the germline J gene. J is TRBJ2-1 and V is TRBV6-2 or TRBV6-3; the match to TRBD2 covers 13 bases. Germline CDR1 and CDR2: MNHEY and SVGEGT. V shed 5 bases and J 1 base; nucleotides not matched to a gene: 5. CDR3 length: 17 residues. The CDR3 sequence is CASSPRTSGSSYNEQFF. CDR3 DNA (partial): TGTGCCAGCAGTCCCCGGACTAGCGGGAGTTCCTACAATGAG.

To note about this clone: From the germline J gene comes the end of the CDR3, since the read stops 3 residues before it. The rearrangement uses TRBV7-3 and TRBJ2-7, with 9 bases aligning to TRBD2. Looked up from germline, CDR1 is SGHTA and CDR2 is FQGTGA. The CDR3 is made up of 17 amino acids. Trimming removed 2 bases from V and 0 bases from J; junction bases left unmatched: 8. The CDR3 bases that were read are TGTGCCAGCAGCTTAGCGGGAGGGCCTATGAGCTCCTACGAG. Protein product: CASSLAGGPMSSYE. The whole CDR3 sequence is CASSLAGGPMSSYEQYF.

For this clone: Coverage ceases 3 residues before the CDR3 finishes, and the germline J gene fills in the end. This chain uses TRBV20-1 with TRBJ2-1; 12 bases are a match to TRBD2. V lost 1 base, J lost 7 bases, and 14 bases stayed unmatched. Germline CDR1 is DFQATT and CDR2 is SNEGSKA (reference sequence). The CDR3 runs to 18 residues. The CDR3 bases that were read are TGCAGTGCTAGAGGGTGGGTCCTAGCGGGAGGGCCGGGGAATGAG. Its translation: CSARGWVLAGGPGNE. The full CDR3 protein is CSARGWVLAGGPGNEQFF.

Comment on this clone: The CDR3 end is not reached by the read, which stops 3 residues before it; the germline J gene fills it in. The V and J genes are TRBV11-1 and TRBJ2-7; 13 bases map to TRBD2. The ends lost 4 bases at V and 4 bases at J; junction bases unmatched: 4. Germline CDR1 is SGHAT and CDR2 is FQDESV (reference sequence). CDR3 length: 15 amino acids. CDR3 DNA (partial): TGTGCCAGCAGCTCACTAGCGGGAGGGTTATACGAG. Translated: CASSSLAGGLYE. The entire CDR3 reads CASSSLAGGLYEQYF.

Details on this clone: The read gets to within 3 residues of the CDR3 end, and the germline J gene fills in the rest. The chain employs TRBV20-1 and TRBJ2-3, with a weak D call TRBD2 (5 bases). V gave up 1 base and J gave up 0 bases, with 11 bases separating them. The CDR3 covers 15 residues. Germline V gives CDR1 DFQATT, CDR2 SNEGSKA (reference sequence). The CDR3 loop reads CSARVSGGSTDTQYF. The covered CDR3 bases are TGCAGTGCTAGAGTCAGCGGAGGAAGCACAGATACG.

For this clone: The read terminates 3 residues ahead of where the CDR3 ends, so the germline J gene completes it. The chain carries TRBV18 and TRBJ2-2; 11 bases match TRBD2. This CDR3 spans 17 amino acids. CDR1 and CDR2 from the germline V gene are KGHSH and LQKENI. V lost 2 bases to trimming and J lost 4 bases; unmatched junction nucleotides: 6. The CDR3 loop is CASSPISGRAFTGELFF. The DNA read from the CDR3 is TGTGCCAGCTCACCAATTAGCGGGAGGGCCTTCACCGGGGAG.

Of note for this clone: Read coverage stops 3 residues before the CDR3 terminus; the germline J gene supplies the remainder. V and J are TRBV11-3 and TRBJ2-2; D unresolved. The CDR3 length is 13 residues. V was pared by 1 base and J by 8 bases, with 8 bases between. Germline assignment: CDR1 SGHNT and CDR2 YENEEA. CDR3 amino acids: CASSLGAIGELFF. CDR3 DNA (partial): TGTGCCAGCAGCTTAGGGGCGATAGGGGAG. The full variable domain, with the rest looked up from reference TRBV11-3 and TRBJ2-2, is EAGVVQSPRYKIIEKKQPVAFWCNPISGHNTLYWYLQNLGQGPELLIRYENEEAVDDSQLPKDRFSAERLKGVDSTLKIQPAELGDSAVYLCASSLGAIGELFFGEGSRLTVL.

A note on this clone: The CDR3 end falls 3 residues outside the read, so it is completed with the germline J gene. The rearrangement joins TRBV5-1 to TRBJ1-2; a possible D gene is TRBD1 (5 bases). Germline V gives CDR1 SGHRS, CDR2 YFSETQ. Trimming pared 0 bases from V and 5 bases from J, leaving 5 bases between. This CDR3 is 12 amino acids long. The part of the CDR3 DNA that was read is TGCGCCAGCAGCTTGGCAGGGTATGGC. Amino acids: CASSLAGYG. The entire CDR3 protein reads CASSLAGYGYTF.

About this clone: Coverage ceases 3 residues before the CDR3 finishes, and the germline J gene fills in the end. The chain employs TRBV18 and TRBJ2-7, with 8 nucleotides matching TRBD1. Trimming at V came to 4 bases and at J to 2 bases, leaving 10 bases not matched to a gene. Germline V gene data show CDR1 as KGHSH and CDR2 as LQKENI. The CDR3 totals 16 residues. The part of the CDR3 DNA that was read is TGTGCCAGCTCACATGGACAGGGCCTCGCCCCCTACGAG. Its translation: CASSHGQGLAPYE. The whole CDR3 sequence reads CASSHGQGLAPYEQYF.

Comments on this clone: Read coverage stops 3 residues before the CDR3 terminus; the germline J gene supplies the remainder. The chain employs TRBV28 and TRBJ1-3, with D perhaps matching TRBD1 (6 bases). CDR1 is MDHEN, CDR2 SYDVKM, per germline. The CDR3 sequence is 14 residues long. V lost 6 bases and J 9 bases, leaving 18 bases between the germline ends. The sequenced part of the CDR3 DNA is TGTGCCAGCAGCCCTCCGGGAGGGGGAGTCACC. Protein: CASSPPGGGVT. The entire CDR3 protein reads CASSPPGGGVTIYF.

Comment on this clone: Read coverage stops 3 residues before the CDR3 terminus; the germline J gene supplies the remainder. The chain employs TRBV5-1 and TRBJ2-1; 11 bases match TRBD2. CDR3 length equals 15 residues. Germline trimming cut 4 bases from V and 7 bases from J; bases unmatched to any gene: 7. CDR1 is SGHRS, CDR2 YFSETQ, per germline. The CDR3 is CASSHGLAGLNEQFF. CDR3 DNA (partial): TGCGCCAGCAGCCATGGACTAGCGGGTTTAAATGAG.

A remark on this clone: The CDR3 extends 3 residues past the end of the read, so its final part is completed from the germline J gene. The genes are TRBV5-5 and TRBJ2-7, with D unresolved. The germline V and J ends were trimmed by 4 bases and 3 bases, with 8 bases remaining between them. CDR1 and CDR2 (germline): SGHKS, YYEKEE (reference sequence). The CDR3 is 12 residues long. The CDR3 bases that were read are TGTGCCAGCAGCCAGGAAGGCTACGAG. It is translated as CASSQEGYE. The full CDR3 reads CASSQEGYEQYF.

This clone registers medium-sized by frequency. The read halts 3 residues ahead of the CDR3 end, with the missing end drawn from the germline J gene. V gene TRBV29-1 combines with J gene TRBJ1-1; TRBD1 matches at 8 bases. The germline gives CDR1 SQVTM, CDR2 ANQGSEA. The CDR3 sequence is 14 residues long. The CDR3 spells CSVEEDRGPPKAFF. CDR3 DNA (partial): TGCAGCGTTGAAGAAGACAGGGGCCCACCTAAA.

As concerns this clone: The CDR3 goes on 3 residues after the read ends, and that part is filled in from the germline J gene. The chain combines TRBV30 with TRBJ2-4; TRBD1 matches at 8 bases. CDR1 and CDR2 (germline): GTSNPN, SVGIG (reference sequence). The CDR3 loop spans 15 amino acids. J gave up 0 bases and V 2 bases, and 3 bases lay outside the gene matches. Incomplete CDR3 DNA: TGTGCCTGGAGTTCAGGGGGCCTAGCCAAAAACATT. Protein: CAWSSGGLAKNI. From start to end, the CDR3 is CAWSSGGLAKNIQYF.

Concerning this clone: The CDR3 end is not reached by the read, which stops 3 residues before it; the germline J gene fills it in. The chain joins TRBV5-1 to TRBJ2-2; 9 positions match TRBD1. The V gene's germline CDR1 is SGHRS and CDR2 YFSETQ. The V and J ends lost 4 bases and 4 bases, in that order; junction bases with no gene match: 8. The CDR3 loop spans 16 amino acids. CDR3 protein: CASSRYRGRGTGELFF. The part of the CDR3 DNA that was read is TGCGCCAGCAGCCGATACAGGGGGCGCGGCACCGGGGAG.

As regards this clone: Germline and junction disagree at one end, which may indicate a read error. The read ends 3 residues early relative to the CDR3; the germline J gene fills the gap. Other nucleotide sequences from this sample produce the same CDR3. The chain combines TRBV5-1 with TRBJ2-2; D may be TRBD2 (6 bases). This CDR3 contains 16 residues. CDR1 SGHRS and CDR2 YFSETQ come from the germline V gene. CDR3 protein: CASSLGLATNTGELFF. The DNA read from the CDR3 is TGTGCCAGCAGCTTGGGGCTAGCGACGAACACCGGGGAG.

Concerning this clone: Read data end 3 residues before the CDR3 end; the end is taken from the germline J gene. V is TRBV20-1 and J is TRBJ2-4; the match to TRBD2 covers 7 bases. Germline-derived CDR1 and CDR2 are DFQATT and SNEGSKA (reference sequence). This CDR3 is built from 13 residues. The ends lost 3 bases at V and 1 base at J; junction bases unmatched: 0. CDR3 sequence: CSARGGAKNIQYF. CDR3 bases read: TGCAGTGCTAGGGGGGGGGCCAAAAACATT.

In regard to this clone: The read ends 3 residues early relative to the CDR3; the germline J gene fills the gap. This chain connects TRBV6-4 to TRBJ2-1; 9 nucleotides agree with TRBD2. CDR1 is MRHNA and CDR2 is SNTAGT in the germline V gene. This CDR3 has 13 residues. The trim removed 6 bases at V and 5 bases at J, leaving 2 bases unmatched. The covered CDR3 bases are TGTGCCAGCAGCCTAGCGGGAAACAATGAG. Encoded protein: CASSLAGNNE. The full CDR3 is CASSLAGNNEQFF.

To note about this clone: The observed sequence ends 3 residues before the CDR3 terminus, with the missing tail filled in from the germline J gene. This chain connects TRBV30 to TRBJ1-2, with D perhaps TRBD1 (6 bases). This CDR3 has 14 residues. Looked up from germline, CDR1 is GTSNPN and CDR2 is SVGIG (reference sequence). V gave up 0 bases and J gave up 6 bases, with 14 bases separating them. The CDR3 bases that were read are TGTGCCTGGAGTGTACCGGACAGTAGGCATGGC. This encodes CAWSVPDSRHG. In full, the CDR3 reads CAWSVPDSRHGYTF.